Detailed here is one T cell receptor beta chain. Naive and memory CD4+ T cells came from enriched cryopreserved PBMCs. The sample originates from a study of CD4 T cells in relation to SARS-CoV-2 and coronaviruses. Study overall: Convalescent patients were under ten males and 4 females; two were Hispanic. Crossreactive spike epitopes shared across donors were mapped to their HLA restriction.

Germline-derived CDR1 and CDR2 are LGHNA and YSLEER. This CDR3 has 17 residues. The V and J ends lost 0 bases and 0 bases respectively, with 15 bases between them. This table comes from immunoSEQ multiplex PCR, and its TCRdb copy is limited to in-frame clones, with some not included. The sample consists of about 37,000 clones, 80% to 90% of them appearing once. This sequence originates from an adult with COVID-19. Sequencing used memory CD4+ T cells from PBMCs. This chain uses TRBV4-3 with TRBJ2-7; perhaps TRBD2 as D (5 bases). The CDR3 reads CASSQDQQVGSSYEQYF. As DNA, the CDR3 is TGCGCCAGCAGCCAAGATCAGCAGGTGGGGAGCTCCTACGAGCAGTACTTC.